These 28 T cell receptor beta chains share one sample of origin, sequenced in a study of shared clonotypes between healthy human individuals. Produced via immunoSEQ multiplex PCR; TCRdb's table is partial and in-frame only. The sample contains over a million clones, roughly 96% of which appear only once. Sequences were obtained from naive CD4+ T cells sorted from blood. Subset given: CD45RA+ positively selected. The origin of the receptors is a young man in good health.

The chain links TRBV9 to TRBJ1-2; possibly TRBD1 for D (5 bases). The V gene's germline CDR1 is SGDLS and CDR2 YYNGEE. The CDR3 is 15 amino acids. V dropped 1 base and J dropped 2 bases, with 12 bases sitting between them. The CDR3 protein is CASSVYQGGNYGYTF. CDR3 nucleotides: TGTGCCAGCAGCGTATATCAGGGAGGGAACTATGGCTACACCTTC.

This chain joins TRBV7-3 and TRBJ1-3; weak D call: TRBD1 (6 bases). V shed 5 bases and J shed 4 bases, with 15 bases lying between them. Germline V gene sequence: CDR1 SGHTA, CDR2 FQGTGA. CDR3 size: 15 residues. The CDR3 sequence: CASSPGQGTGNTIYF. The CDR3, as DNA: TGTGCCAGCAGCCCAGGTCAGGGGACAGGAAACACCATATATTTT.

Notes on this clone: The junction departs from the called germline gene at one end, perhaps through a read error. The chain carries TRBV29-1 and TRBJ1-1; D remains ambiguous. CDR3 length equals 13 residues. Germline V gene data show CDR1 as SQVTM and CDR2 as ANQGSEA. CDR3 DNA sequence: TGCAGCGTGGAAGGACGGCAGAACACTGAAGCTTTCTTT. It yields the protein CSVEGRQNTEAFF.

The genes are TRBV5-1 and TRBJ2-1, with D possibly matching TRBD2 (6 bases). Germline loops: CDR1 SGHRS, CDR2 YFSETQ. Deletions cut 1 base from V and 4 bases from J, with 15 bases between. The CDR3 spans 16 residues. The CDR3 DNA follows: TGCGCCAGCAGCTTGTATAGCGGAGGGGCTTACAATGAGCAGTTCTTC. This encodes CASSLYSGGAYNEQFF.

The V call is TRBV5-1, the J call TRBJ2-1; 11 positions match TRBD2. V was clipped by 7 bases and J by 7 bases; unmatched bases: 10. The germline CDR1 and CDR2 sequences are SGHRS and YFSETQ. The CDR3 extends over 15 amino acids. This chain's CDR3 is CASRRVAGGPNEQFF. In DNA form, the CDR3 reads TGCGCCAGCCGGCGGGTAGCGGGAGGGCCGAATGAGCAGTTCTTC.

The rearrangement uses TRBV28 and TRBJ2-1; 11 bases match TRBD2. The CDR3 extends over 15 amino acids. CDR1 is MDHEN and CDR2 is SYDVKM in the germline V gene. The V gene end was trimmed by 6 bases and the J gene end by 8 bases; junction bases not matched to a gene: 9. The CDR3, as DNA: TGTGCCAGCAGCACTTCACTAGCGGGAGTTCATGAGCAGTTCTTC. Translation gives CASSTSLAGVHEQFF.

This sequence joins TRBV28 and TRBJ1-2; tentatively, D is TRBD1 (6 bases). Trimming removed 6 bases from V and 4 bases from J, with 9 bases in between. The length of the CDR3 is 12 residues. Germline CDR1 is MDHEN and CDR2 is SYDVKM. The CDR3 here is CASRGAVYGYTF. The CDR3 DNA reads TGTGCCAGCAGGGGGGCAGTCTATGGCTACACCTTC.

The chain recombines TRBV6-1 with TRBJ2-1; D not resolved. V was trimmed by 4 bases and J by 0 bases, leaving 10 bases between them. The CDR3 runs 15 residues. Germline V gene data show CDR1 as MNHNS and CDR2 as SASEGT. Written as DNA, the CDR3 is TGTGCCAGCAGTGTTTCTATTGACTCCTACAATGAGCAGTTCTTC. It specifies CASSVSIDSYNEQFF.

The chain couples TRBV18 to TRBJ2-2; 8 bases line up with TRBD2. This CDR3 spans 18 amino acids. Germline CDR1 is KGHSH and CDR2 is LQKENI. The V segment lost 1 base and the J segment 3 bases; nucleotides outside the gene matches: 10. The CDR3 DNA reads as TGTGCCAGCTCACCACGGTCGGGACTAGTCGATCACACCGGGGAGCTGTTTTTT. This codes for CASSPRSGLVDHTGELFF.

The V call is TRBV11-2, the J call TRBJ2-3; weak D call: TRBD2 (5 bases). The CDR3 runs 12 residues. Between the trimmed V and J ends, which lost 0 bases and 9 bases, there was a span of 7 bases. CDR1 is SGHAT, CDR2 FQNNGV, per germline. CDR3 amino acids: CASSLEGVTQYF. CDR3 DNA sequence: TGTGCCAGCAGCTTAGAGGGAGTCACGCAGTATTTT.

The chain couples TRBV10-2 to TRBJ1-4, with a tentative D call TRBD1 (6 bases). The CDR3 length is 14 residues. Germline V gene sequence: CDR1 WSHSY, CDR2 SAAADI. The V and J ends lost 10 bases and 5 bases respectively, with 17 bases between them. The CDR3 region is CATRPVGGNEKLFF. For the CDR3, the DNA is TGCGCCACACGCCCCGTAGGGGGAAATGAAAAACTGTTTTTT.

V and J are TRBV9 and TRBJ2-1, with 14 bases lining up with TRBD2. The CDR3 contains 15 residues. V lost 3 bases to trimming and J lost 5 bases; unmatched junction nucleotides: 1. CDR1 and CDR2 from the germline V gene are SGDLS and YYNGEE. CDR3 amino acids: CASSETSGRDNEQFF. The CDR3 DNA reads TGTGCCAGCAGCGAGACTAGCGGGAGGGACAATGAGCAGTTCTTC.

This clone was counted a single time. V is TRBV4-2 and J is TRBJ2-1; D not certain. CDR1 LGHNA and CDR2 YNFKEQ come from the germline V gene. V was clipped by 0 bases and J by 8 bases, with 17 bases between them. The CDR3 totals 16 residues. As DNA, the CDR3 is TGTGCCAGCAGCCAAGACGATAAGAGAGTCAGAGATGAGCAGTTCTTC. It translates to CASSQDDKRVRDEQFF.

The chain uses TRBV6-4 and TRBJ2-3; weak D call: TRBD2 (5 bases). V gave up 3 bases and J gave up 1 base, with 11 bases separating them. This CDR3 has 15 amino acids. CDR1 is MRHNA and CDR2 is SNTAGT in the germline V gene. The CDR3 DNA is TGTGCCAGCAGTGATACGGGATCGGGCACAGATACGCAGTATTTT. This sequence encodes CASSDTGSGTDTQYF.

V is TRBV5-4 and J is TRBJ2-7; D not certain. This CDR3 is built from 14 residues. The V end was cut by 4 bases, the J end by 3 bases, with 14 bases between. CDR1 is SGHNT, CDR2 YYREEE, per germline (reference sequence). This CDR3 reads CASSHPDEGYEQYF. CDR3 DNA: TGTGCCAGCAGCCACCCCGATGAAGGCTACGAGCAGTACTTC.

The V and J genes are TRBV18 and TRBJ1-2, with a possible D match to TRBD1 (5 bases). CDR3 length equals 13 residues. V lost 4 bases, J lost 3 bases, and 9 bases lay in between. Germline lookup yields CDR1 KGHSH and CDR2 LQKENI. CDR3: CASSRDADYGYTF. As DNA, the CDR3 is TGTGCCAGCTCACGGGACGCTGACTATGGCTACACCTTC.

This chain joins TRBV29-1 and TRBJ2-3; TRBD2 aligns across 12 bases. V lost 7 bases, J lost 8 bases, and 7 bases stayed unmatched. The CDR3 covers 13 residues. Germline lookup yields CDR1 SQVTM and CDR2 ANQGSEA. The CDR3 spells CSAATSGSRTQYF. As DNA, the CDR3 is TGCAGCGCGGCGACTAGCGGGAGTCGTACGCAGTATTTT.

As concerns this clone: Other DNA sequences in the same sample also yield this CDR3. V gene TRBV6-5 combines with J gene TRBJ1-1; D uncertain. V gave up 0 bases and J gave up 1 base, with 9 bases separating them. Germline CDR1 and CDR2: MNHEY and SVGAGI. The CDR3 consists of 15 residues. CDR3 protein: CASSYSGVGNTEAFF. The CDR3 nucleotides read TGTGCCAGCAGTTACTCGGGAGTCGGGAACACTGAAGCTTTCTTT.

The chain recombines TRBV19 with TRBJ2-1, with TRBD2 matching 9 bases. Losses at the gene ends were 3 bases for V and 9 bases for J; bases not matched to a gene: 12. The CDR3 covers 16 residues. The V gene's germline CDR1 is LNHDA and CDR2 SQIVND (reference sequence). CDR3: CASSMSGTSLSGEQFF. The DNA for the CDR3 is TGTGCCAGTAGTATGTCTGGGACTAGCCTAAGCGGTGAGCAGTTCTTC.

This chain joins TRBV9 and TRBJ2-7; TRBD2 aligns across 10 bases. The CDR3 covers 16 residues. Trimming at V came to 4 bases and at J to 5 bases, leaving 12 bases not matched to a gene. Germline V gives CDR1 SGDLS, CDR2 YYNGEE. CDR3 nucleotide sequence: TGTGCCAGCAGCCGAGACTATAGCGGGAGGTACCACGAGCAGTACTTC. Translating it yields CASSRDYSGRYHEQYF.

V gene TRBV9 combines with J gene TRBJ2-5, with D possibly TRBD2 on 5 matching bases. The germline V gene has CDR1 SGDLS and CDR2 YYNGEE. The CDR3 is 14 amino acids. V lost 0 bases and J 7 bases, leaving 13 bases between the germline ends. The CDR3 loop is CASSVGASRGTQYF. The CDR3 DNA sequence: TGTGCCAGCAGCGTAGGGGCTAGCCGCGGGACCCAGTACTTC.

The gene calls are TRBV19 and TRBJ2-7, with a weak D call TRBD1 (5 bases). This CDR3 region has 14 residues. V dropped 0 bases and J dropped 2 bases, with 8 bases sitting between them. In germline, CDR1 is LNHDA, CDR2 SQIVND (reference sequence). CDR3 DNA: TGTGCCAGTAGTATAGATCCCAGGGCCTACGAGCAGTACTTC. Residues: CASSIDPRAYEQYF.

This clone came up a few times. The gene calls are TRBV20-1 and TRBJ2-7; 9 bases align to TRBD1. Trimming at V came to 5 bases and at J to 12 bases, leaving 5 bases not matched to a gene. The CDR3 length is 10 residues. Germline values: CDR1 DFQATT, CDR2 SNEGSKA (reference sequence). CDR3 in DNA: TGCAGTGCTTATGACAGGGGGGCGTACTTC. Translation gives CSAYDRGAYF.

V and J are TRBV28 and TRBJ1-2, with a tentative D call TRBD1 (5 bases). The germline CDR1 and CDR2 sequences are MDHEN and SYDVKM. CDR3 length: 14 amino acids. V lost 4 bases and J 4 bases, leaving 13 bases between the germline ends. CDR3 loop: CASSSGPGPYGYTF. Here the CDR3 DNA reads TGTGCCAGCAGTTCCGGTCCAGGGCCCTATGGCTACACCTTC.

This chain connects TRBV7-9 to TRBJ1-1; 9 bases are a match to TRBD1. In germline, CDR1 is SEHNR, CDR2 FQNEAQ (reference sequence). J gave up 1 base and V 7 bases, and 7 bases lay outside the gene matches. The CDR3 has 15 residues. DNA for the CDR3: TGTGCCAGCACCTCGCACAGGGGGCAGAACACTGAAGCTTTCTTT. Translating gives CASTSHRGQNTEAFF.

The chain recombines TRBV6-1 with TRBJ2-7, with D perhaps TRBD1 or TRBD2 (7 bases each). Germline V CDR1 and CDR2: MNHNS, SASEGT. V dropped 6 bases and J dropped 2 bases, with 17 bases sitting between them. This CDR3 comprises 15 residues. The CDR3 coding sequence is TGTGCCAGCAGCGAAAGGGGGGGACAGACCTACGAGCAGTACTTC. Its translation is CASSERGGQTYEQYF.

Only one count was recorded for this clone. The gene calls are TRBV7-2 and TRBJ2-1, with 7 bases aligning to TRBD1. The germline CDR1 and CDR2 sequences are SGHTA and FQGNSA. This CDR3 spans 14 amino acids. V gave up 8 bases and J gave up 1 base; unmatched junction bases: 5. The CDR3 region has the DNA TGTGCCAGCTTACTGGACAGGTCCTACAATGAGCAGTTCTTC. Protein product: CASLLDRSYNEQFF.

CDR3 residues: CASRSGETQYF. The CDR3 DNA reads as TGTGCCAGTAGGTCAGGGGAGACCCAGTACTTC. The chain has TRBV19 and TRBJ2-5; D might be TRBD1 (5 bases). Germline V gene sequence: CDR1 LNHDA, CDR2 SQIVND (reference sequence). V was pared by 6 bases and J by 5 bases, with 7 bases between. There are 11 residues in the CDR3.